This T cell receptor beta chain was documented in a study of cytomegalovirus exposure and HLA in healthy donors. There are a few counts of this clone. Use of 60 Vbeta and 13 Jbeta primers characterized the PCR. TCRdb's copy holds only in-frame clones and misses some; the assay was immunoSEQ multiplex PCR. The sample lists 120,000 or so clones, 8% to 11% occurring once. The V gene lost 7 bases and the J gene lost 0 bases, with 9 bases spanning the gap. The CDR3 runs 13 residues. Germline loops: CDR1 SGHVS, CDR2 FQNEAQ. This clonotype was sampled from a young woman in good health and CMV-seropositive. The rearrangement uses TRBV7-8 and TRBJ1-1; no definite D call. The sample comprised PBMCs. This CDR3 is CASKEVMNTEAFF. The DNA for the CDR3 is TGTGCCAGCAAGGAGGTTATGAACACTGAAGCTTTCTTT.